These T cell receptor beta chains were read from a single sample in a study of response to subunit inactivated influenza vaccine. TCRdb passed the RT-PCR reads through MiXCR, listing each CDR3 protein once. Among around 570,000 distinct CDR3 sequences listed, about 10% were seen once. This sample also appeared in a second study, on T cells expressing NK-cell markers.

This specimen was PBMCs from blood, taken on the day of vaccination. Receptor source: a man aged 45-65 years who received an inactivated influenza vaccine. The CDR3 runs from the conserved cysteine through the conserved F or W. Each record gives: J gene, V gene, D gene, clone size, CDR3 protein, CDR3 DNA. D genes are given only for firm matches. Clone sizes are given selectively: once, few, many, or a class where the clone is expanded.

j_gene: TRBJ1-2; v_gene: TRBV30; d_gene: TRBD1; abundance: .; CDR3aa: CACAQGPGGYTF; CDR3nt: TGTGCCTGCGCACAGGGGCCTGGTGGCTACACCTTC
j_gene: TRBJ2-6; v_gene: TRBV11-1; d_gene: TRBD1; abundance: .; CDR3aa: CASSYGTGYGAGANVLTF; CDR3nt: TGTGCCAGCAGCTACGGGACAGGGTACGGCGCTGGGGCCAACGTCCTGACTTTC
j_gene: TRBJ2-7; v_gene: TRBV7-2; d_gene: TRBD1; abundance: few; CDR3aa: CASRRDRGVNEQYF; CDR3nt: TGTGCCAGCAGACGGGACAGGGGCGTAAACGAGCAGTACTTC
j_gene: TRBJ2-3; v_gene: TRBV4-1; d_gene: .; abundance: few; CDR3aa: CASSRLGVMDTQYF; CDR3nt: TGCGCCAGCAGCCGACTAGGGGTGATGGATACGCAGTATTTT
j_gene: TRBJ2-2; v_gene: TRBV2; d_gene: TRBD1; abundance: many; CDR3aa: CASSRGTGGNTGELFF; CDR3nt: TGTGCCAGCAGTAGAGGGACAGGGGGGAACACCGGGGAGCTGTTTTTT
j_gene: TRBJ2-7; v_gene: TRBV13; d_gene: .; abundance: few; CDR3aa: CASSPTSPSYEQYF; CDR3nt: TGTGCCAGCAGCCCGACTTCCCCCTCCTACGAGCAGTACTTC
j_gene: TRBJ2-7; v_gene: TRBV19; d_gene: .; abundance: few; CDR3aa: CASSAGTGRSYEQYF; CDR3nt: TGTGCCAGTAGTGCCGGGACGGGGAGGTCCTACGAGCAGTACTTC
j_gene: TRBJ2-7; v_gene: TRBV5-1; d_gene: .; abundance: .; CDR3aa: CASTEGSSYEQYF; CDR3nt: TGCGCCAGCACCGAGGGGAGCTCCTACGAGCAGTACTTC
j_gene: TRBJ2-7; v_gene: TRBV5-1; d_gene: .; abundance: many; CDR3aa: CASSLGLDSYEQYF; CDR3nt: TGCGCCAGCAGCTTGGGACTAGACTCCTACGAGCAGTACTTC
j_gene: TRBJ2-1; v_gene: TRBV20-1; d_gene: TRBD2; abundance: .; CDR3aa: CSAKRGLAVNEQFF; CDR3nt: TGCAGTGCTAAGAGGGGACTAGCGGTCAATGAGCAGTTCTTC
j_gene: TRBJ2-7; v_gene: TRBV29-1; d_gene: TRBD2; abundance: many; CDR3aa: CSVELGTSGVTYEQYF; CDR3nt: TGCAGCGTTGAACTTGGGACTAGCGGGGTGACCTACGAGCAGTACTTC
j_gene: TRBJ2-1; v_gene: TRBV7-9; d_gene: .; abundance: many; CDR3aa: CASSLALLYYNEQFF; CDR3nt: TGTGCCAGCAGCTTAGCCCTTCTCTACTACAATGAGCAGTTCTTC
j_gene: TRBJ2-1; v_gene: TRBV12-3/TRBV12-4; d_gene: TRBD2; abundance: .; CDR3aa: CASSLAGGDEQFF; CDR3nt: TGTGCCAGCAGTTTAGCCGGGGGGGATGAGCAGTTCTTC
j_gene: TRBJ2-7; v_gene: TRBV4-2; d_gene: .; abundance: .; CDR3aa: CASSHEESNEQYF; CDR3nt: TGTGCCAGCAGCCATGAAGAATCAAACGAGCAGTACTTC
j_gene: TRBJ1-2; v_gene: TRBV29-1; d_gene: TRBD1; abundance: .; CDR3aa: CSVTQTGYGYTF; CDR3nt: TGCAGCGTTACCCAGACAGGGTATGGCTACACCTTC
j_gene: TRBJ2-2; v_gene: TRBV29-1; d_gene: .; abundance: few; CDR3aa: CSVAGGLTGELFF; CDR3nt: TGCAGCGTTGCCGGGGGCCTCACCGGGGAGCTGTTTTTT
j_gene: TRBJ2-5; v_gene: TRBV25-1; d_gene: TRBD2; abundance: few; CDR3aa: CASSEMRSGGGETQYF; CDR3nt: TGTGCCAGCAGTGAAATGCGCTCGGGAGGGGGAGAGACCCAGTACTTC
j_gene: TRBJ1-3; v_gene: TRBV7-9; d_gene: .; abundance: few; CDR3aa: CASSLITGQSGNTIYF; CDR3nt: TGTGCCAGCAGCTTAATCACCGGACAGTCTGGAAACACCATATATTTT
j_gene: TRBJ1-1; v_gene: TRBV2; d_gene: .; abundance: .; CDR3aa: CASSPRWSNTEAFF; CDR3nt: TGTGCCAGCAGTCCGCGGTGGAGCAACACTGAAGCTTTCTTT
j_gene: TRBJ2-5; v_gene: TRBV7-2; d_gene: .; abundance: few; CDR3aa: CASSFQQETQYF; CDR3nt: TGTGCCAGCAGCTTTCAGCAAGAGACCCAGTACTTC